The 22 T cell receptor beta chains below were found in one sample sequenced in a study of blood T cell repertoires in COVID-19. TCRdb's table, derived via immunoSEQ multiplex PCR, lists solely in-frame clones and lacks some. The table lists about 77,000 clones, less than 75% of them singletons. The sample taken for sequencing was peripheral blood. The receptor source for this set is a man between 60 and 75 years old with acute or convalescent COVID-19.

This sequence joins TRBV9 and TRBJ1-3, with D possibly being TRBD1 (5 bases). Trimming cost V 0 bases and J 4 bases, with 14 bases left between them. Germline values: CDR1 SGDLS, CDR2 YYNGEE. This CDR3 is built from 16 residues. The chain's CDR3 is CASSVATLGGGNTIYF. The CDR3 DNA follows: TGTGCCAGCAGCGTAGCTACCCTGGGGGGAGGAAACACCATATATTTT.

Here the CDR3 DNA reads TGTGCCAGCAGCGTTAGCGGGCTCGTGGGGGAGACCCAGTACTTC. Translation gives CASSVSGLVGETQYF. This chain joins TRBV11-2 and TRBJ2-5; TRBD2 matches 7 bases. This CDR3 is built from 15 residues. The ends lost 5 bases at V and 5 bases at J; junction bases unmatched: 11. Germline CDR1 reads SGHAT; CDR2 reads FQNNGV. Combining the CDR3 with reference TRBV11-2 and TRBJ2-5 gives the whole variable domain EAGVAQSPRYKIIEKRQSVAFWCNPISGHATLYWYQQILGQGPKLLIQFQNNGVVDDSQLPKDRFSAERLKGVDSTLKIQPAKLEDSAVYLCASSVSGLVGETQYFGPGTRLLVL.

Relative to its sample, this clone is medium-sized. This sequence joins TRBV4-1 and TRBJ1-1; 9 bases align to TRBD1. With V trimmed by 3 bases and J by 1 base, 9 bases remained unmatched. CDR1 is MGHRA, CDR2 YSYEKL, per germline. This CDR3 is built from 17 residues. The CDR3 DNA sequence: TGCGCCAGCAGCCATGCTACTTCGGGACAGGGGAACACTGAAGCTTTCTTT. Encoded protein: CASSHATSGQGNTEAFF.

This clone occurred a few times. DNA of the CDR3: TGTGCCAGCAGCTTCCCGACTAGCGGGGGCGGCAATGAGCAGTTCTTC. It yields the protein CASSFPTSGGGNEQFF. This chain joins TRBV11-1 and TRBJ2-1; 12 nucleotides match TRBD2. Germline CDR1 and CDR2: SGHAT and FQDESV (reference sequence). V trimming: 3 bases; J trimming: 6 bases; junction bases outside the gene matches: 6. The CDR3 has 16 amino acids.

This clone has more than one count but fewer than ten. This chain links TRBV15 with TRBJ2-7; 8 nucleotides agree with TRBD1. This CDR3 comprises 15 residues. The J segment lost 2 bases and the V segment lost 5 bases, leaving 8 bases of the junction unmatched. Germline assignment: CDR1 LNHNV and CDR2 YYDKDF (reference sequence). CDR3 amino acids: CATSRPGTGPYEQYF. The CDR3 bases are TGTGCCACCAGCCGCCCCGGGACAGGTCCCTACGAGCAGTACTTC.

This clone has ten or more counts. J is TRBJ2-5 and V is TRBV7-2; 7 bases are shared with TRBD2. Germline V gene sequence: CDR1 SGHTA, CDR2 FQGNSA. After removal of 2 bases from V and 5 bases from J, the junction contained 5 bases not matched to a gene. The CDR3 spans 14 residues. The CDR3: CASSLSTSLETQYF. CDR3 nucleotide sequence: TGTGCCAGCAGCTTATCGACTAGCTTGGAGACCCAGTACTTC.

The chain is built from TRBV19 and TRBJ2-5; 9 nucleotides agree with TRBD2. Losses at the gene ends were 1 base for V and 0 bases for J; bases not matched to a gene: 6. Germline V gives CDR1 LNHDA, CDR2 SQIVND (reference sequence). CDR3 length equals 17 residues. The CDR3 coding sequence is TGTGCCAGTAGTATAGGACTAGCGGAGAGGTACCAAGAGACCCAGTACTTC. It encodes CASSIGLAERYQETQYF. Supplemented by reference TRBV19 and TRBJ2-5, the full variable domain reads DGGITQSPKYLFRKEGQNVTLSCEQNLNHDAMYWYRQDPGQGLRLIYYSQIVNDFQKGDIAEGYSVSREKKESFPLTVTSAQKNPTAFYLCASSIGLAERYQETQYFGPGTRLLVL.

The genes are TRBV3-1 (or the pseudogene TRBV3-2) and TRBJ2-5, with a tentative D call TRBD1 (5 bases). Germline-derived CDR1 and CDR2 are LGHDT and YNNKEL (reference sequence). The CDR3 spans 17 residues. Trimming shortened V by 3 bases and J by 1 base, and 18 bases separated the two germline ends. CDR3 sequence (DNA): TGTGCCAGCAGCCATGGAAGTATCGACAGAGCCCAAGAGACCCAGTACTTC. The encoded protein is CASSHGSIDRAQETQYF.

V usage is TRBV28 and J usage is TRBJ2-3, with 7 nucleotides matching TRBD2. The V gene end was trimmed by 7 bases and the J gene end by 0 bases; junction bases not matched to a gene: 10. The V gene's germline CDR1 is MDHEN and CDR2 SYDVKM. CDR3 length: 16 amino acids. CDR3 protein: CASNPRLAESTDTQYF. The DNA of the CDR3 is TGTGCCAGCAACCCCCGACTAGCTGAAAGCACAGATACGCAGTATTTT. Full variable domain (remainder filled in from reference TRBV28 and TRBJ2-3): DVKVTQSSRYLVKRTGEKVFLECVQDMDHENMFWYRQDPGLGLRLIYFSYDVKMKEKGDIPEGYSVSREKKERFSLILESASTNQTSMYLCASNPRLAESTDTQYFGPGTRLTVL.

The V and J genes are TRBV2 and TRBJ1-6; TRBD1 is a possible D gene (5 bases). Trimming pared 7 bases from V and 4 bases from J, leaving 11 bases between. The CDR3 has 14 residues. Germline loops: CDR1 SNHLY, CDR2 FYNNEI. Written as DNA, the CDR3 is TGTGCCAGCACAAGACAGTCTTATAATTCACCCCTCCACTTT. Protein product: CASTRQSYNSPLHF.

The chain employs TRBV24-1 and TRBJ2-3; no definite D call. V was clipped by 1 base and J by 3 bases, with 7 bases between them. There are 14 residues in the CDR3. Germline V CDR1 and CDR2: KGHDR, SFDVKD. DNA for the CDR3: TGTGCCACCAGTGATTTCCCCCAGACAGATACGCAGTATTTT. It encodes CATSDFPQTDTQYF.

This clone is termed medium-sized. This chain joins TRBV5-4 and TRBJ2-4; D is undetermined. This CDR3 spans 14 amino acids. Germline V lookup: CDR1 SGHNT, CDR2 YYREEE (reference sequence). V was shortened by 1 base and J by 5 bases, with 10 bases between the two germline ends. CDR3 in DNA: TGTGCCAGCAGCTTGATTGGAGAAGAAAACATTCAGTACTTC. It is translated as CASSLIGEENIQYF.

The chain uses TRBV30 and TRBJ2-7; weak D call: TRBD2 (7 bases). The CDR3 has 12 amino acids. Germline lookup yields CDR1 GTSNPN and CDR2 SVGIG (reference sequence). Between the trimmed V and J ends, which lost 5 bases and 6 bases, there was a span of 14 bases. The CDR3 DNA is TGTGCCTGGGCGGAGGGGGGGATCGAGCAGTACTTC. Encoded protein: CAWAEGGIEQYF.

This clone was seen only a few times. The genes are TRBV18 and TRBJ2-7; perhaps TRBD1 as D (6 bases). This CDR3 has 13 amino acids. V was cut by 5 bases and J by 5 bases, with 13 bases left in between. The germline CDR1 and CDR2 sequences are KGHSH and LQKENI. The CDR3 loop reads CASSSEQGNEQYV. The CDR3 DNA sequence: TGTGCCAGCTCATCCGAACAGGGCAACGAGCAGTACGTC.

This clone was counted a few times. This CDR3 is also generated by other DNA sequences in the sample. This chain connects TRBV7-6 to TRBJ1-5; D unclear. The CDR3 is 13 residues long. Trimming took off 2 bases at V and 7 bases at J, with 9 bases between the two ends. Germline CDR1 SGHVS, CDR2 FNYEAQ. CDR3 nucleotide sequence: TGTGCCAGCAGCTTAAACAGTAGACAGCCCCAGCATTTT. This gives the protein CASSLNSRQPQHF.

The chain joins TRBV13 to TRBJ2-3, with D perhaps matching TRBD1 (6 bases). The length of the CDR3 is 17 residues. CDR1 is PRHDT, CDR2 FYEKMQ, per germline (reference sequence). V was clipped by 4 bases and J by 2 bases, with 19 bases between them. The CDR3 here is CASSSPLTGITTDTQYF. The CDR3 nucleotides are TGTGCCAGCAGCTCCCCCCTGACAGGTATTACCACAGATACGCAGTATTTT.

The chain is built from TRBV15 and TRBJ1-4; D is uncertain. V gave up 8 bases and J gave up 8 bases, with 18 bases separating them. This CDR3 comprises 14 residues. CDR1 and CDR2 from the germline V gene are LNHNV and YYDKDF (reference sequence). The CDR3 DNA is TGTGCCACCTCTCTTGCGGGGAGCGAGGAAAAACTGTTTTTT. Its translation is CATSLAGSEEKLFF.

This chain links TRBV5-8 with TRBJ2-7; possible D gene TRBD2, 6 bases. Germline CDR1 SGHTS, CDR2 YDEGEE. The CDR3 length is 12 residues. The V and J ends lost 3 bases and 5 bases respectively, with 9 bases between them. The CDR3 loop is CASSWEENEQYV. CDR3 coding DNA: TGTGCCAGCAGCTGGGAGGAGAACGAGCAGTACGTC.

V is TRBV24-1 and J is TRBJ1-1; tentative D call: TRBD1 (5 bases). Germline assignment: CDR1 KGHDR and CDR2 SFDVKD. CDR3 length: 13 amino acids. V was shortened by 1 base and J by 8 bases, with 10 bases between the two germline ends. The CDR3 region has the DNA TGTGCCACCAGTGATTTAGGGGAGGCGGAAGCTTTCTTT. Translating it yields CATSDLGEAEAFF.

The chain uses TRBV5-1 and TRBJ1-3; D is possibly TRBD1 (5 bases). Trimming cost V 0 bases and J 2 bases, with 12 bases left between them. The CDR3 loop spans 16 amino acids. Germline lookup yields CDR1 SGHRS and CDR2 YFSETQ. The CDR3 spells CASSLAPGEAGNTIYF. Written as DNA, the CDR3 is TGCGCCAGCAGCTTGGCCCCGGGGGAGGCTGGAAACACCATATATTTT.

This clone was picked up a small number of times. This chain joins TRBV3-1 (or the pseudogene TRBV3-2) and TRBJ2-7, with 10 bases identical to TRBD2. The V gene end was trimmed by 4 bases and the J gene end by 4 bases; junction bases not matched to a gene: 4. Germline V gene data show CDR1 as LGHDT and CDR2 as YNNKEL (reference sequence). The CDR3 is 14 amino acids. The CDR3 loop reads CASSPSGSGYEQYF. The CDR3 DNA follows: TGTGCCAGCAGCCCTAGCGGGAGTGGTTACGAGCAGTACTTC.

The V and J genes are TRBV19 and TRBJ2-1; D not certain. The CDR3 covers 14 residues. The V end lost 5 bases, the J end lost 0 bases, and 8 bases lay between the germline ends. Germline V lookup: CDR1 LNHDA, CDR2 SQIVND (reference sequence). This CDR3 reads CASSWASSYNEQFF. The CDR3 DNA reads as TGTGCCAGTAGTTGGGCATCCTCCTACAATGAGCAGTTCTTC.